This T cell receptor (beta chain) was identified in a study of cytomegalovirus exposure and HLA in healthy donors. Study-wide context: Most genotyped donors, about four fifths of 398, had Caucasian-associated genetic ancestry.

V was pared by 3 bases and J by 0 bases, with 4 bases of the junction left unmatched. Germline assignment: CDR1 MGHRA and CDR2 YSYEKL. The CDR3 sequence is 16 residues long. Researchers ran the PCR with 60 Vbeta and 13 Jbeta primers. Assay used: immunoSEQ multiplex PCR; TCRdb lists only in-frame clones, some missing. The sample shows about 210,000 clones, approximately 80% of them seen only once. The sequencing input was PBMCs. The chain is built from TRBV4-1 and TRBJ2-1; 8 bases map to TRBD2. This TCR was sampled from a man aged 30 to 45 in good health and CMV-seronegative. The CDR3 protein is CASSHRGGPSYNEQFF. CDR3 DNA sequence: TGCGCCAGCAGCCACCGCGGGGGGCCCTCCTACAATGAGCAGTTCTTC.